Following are 13 T cell receptor beta chains from one sample sequenced in a study of regulatory T cells in long-lasting Graves disease. Building of the TCR beta libraries involved iRepertoire HTBI primers and Arm-PCR of CDR3 regions. TCRdb re-called the multiplex PCR reads with MiXCR, one entry per CDR3 protein. The table includes about 470,000 distinct CDR3 sequences, about 15% detected once. Time point here: newly diagnosed GD, antithyroid drugs for less than 3 months. From PBMCs, RNA was extracted and then used to make the TCR library. Separately, the same data were catalogued under a study of T cells in Graves' hyperthyroidism and ophthalmopathy.

This specimen consisted of peripheral blood mononuclear cells (PBMCs), obtained at new diagnosis, from a patient treated with antithyroid drugs. The receptors were sampled from a woman aged 30 to 39 with Graves disease.

The CDR3 reads CASSPEGTPPEAFF. The CDR3 coding sequence is TGTGCCAGCAGCCCGGAAGGGACACCTCCTGAAGCTTTCTTT. The chain combines TRBV30 with TRBJ1-1, with a weak D call TRBD1 (6 bases). Germline loops: CDR1 GTSNPN, CDR2 SVGIG (reference sequence). V shed 8 bases and J shed 6 bases, with 22 bases lying between them. The CDR3 contains 14 residues.

CDR3 protein: CASSQVAGDMNEQFF. CDR3 DNA: TGCGCCAGCAGCCAGGTAGCGGGAGATATGAATGAGCAGTTCTTC. This chain joins TRBV4-1 and TRBJ2-1; 9 bases align to TRBD2. Germline V CDR1 and CDR2: MGHRA, YSYEKL. The CDR3 consists of 15 residues. Trimming took 3 bases from V and 7 from J; bases not matched to a gene: 7.

Remarks on this clonotype: Its ends do not fully match the called genes, so a read error is possible. The chain carries TRBV10-3 and TRBJ2-1, with a tentative D call TRBD1 (5 bases). The CDR3 is 13 residues long. From germline, CDR1 is ENHRY and CDR2 SYGVKD. The CDR3 protein is CAISEIRGNGQFF. The CDR3 DNA reads TGTGCCATCAGTGAAATTAGGGGCAATGGGCAGTTCTTC.

At least ten counts were recorded for this clonotype. The chain uses TRBV20-1 and TRBJ2-1; 9 bases map to TRBD2. The CDR3 spans 15 residues. Per the germline V gene, CDR1 is DFQATT and CDR2 is SNEGSKA (reference sequence). Trimming removed 1 base from V and 3 bases from J; junction bases left unmatched: 4. The CDR3 DNA reads TGCAGTGCTAGAGGGGCGGGAGGGGGCTACAATGAGCAGTTCTTC. It encodes CSARGAGGGYNEQFF.

The chain employs TRBV7-9 and TRBJ2-7, with D perhaps assigned TRBD1 or TRBD2 (5 bases each). The CDR3 loop spans 14 amino acids. V lost 3 bases and J lost 3, with 12 bases in between. CDR1 and CDR2 (germline): SEHNR, FQNEAQ (reference sequence). The CDR3 is CASSFSGTDYEQYF. In DNA form, the CDR3 reads TGTGCCAGCAGCTTTTCAGGGACCGACTACGAGCAGTACTTC.

Concerning this clonotype itself: This may stem from a read error, because a much larger clone lies one nucleotide away. The chain recombines TRBV7-9 with TRBJ2-5, with TRBD1 matching over 9 bases. Trimming at V came to 1 base and at J to 11 bases, leaving 14 bases not matched to a gene. The germline V gene encodes CDR1 SEHNR and CDR2 FQNEAQ (reference sequence). The CDR3 loop spans 16 amino acids. CDR3 protein: CASSLGDRERDNEQYF. As DNA, the CDR3 is TGTGCCAGCAGCTTAGGGGACAGGGAAAGGGACAATGAGCAGTACTTC.

This clonotype was detected many times. The rearrangement links TRBV7-9 to TRBJ2-3, with 9 bases lining up with TRBD1. There are 15 residues in the CDR3. In germline, CDR1 is SEHNR, CDR2 FQNEAQ (reference sequence). Losses at the gene ends were 3 bases for V and 5 bases for J; bases not matched to a gene: 6. The CDR3: CASSFQGQGGDTQYF. In DNA form, the CDR3 reads TGTGCCAGCAGCTTTCAGGGACAGGGAGGAGATACGCAGTATTTT. Full variable domain (rest looked up from reference TRBV7-9 and TRBJ2-3): DTGVSQNPRHKITKRGQNVTFRCDPISEHNRLYWYRQTLGQGPEFLTYFQNEAQLEKSRLLSDRFSAERPKGSFSTLEIQRTEQGDSAMYLCASSFQGQGGDTQYFGPGTRLTVL.

This clonotype was seen repeatedly, ten times or more. The CDR3 region has the DNA TGTGCCATCAGTGCAGTAAACTATGGCTACACCTTC. This gives the protein CAISAVNYGYTF. The chain employs TRBV10-3 and TRBJ1-2; D remains unclear. The CDR3 covers 12 residues. The germline CDR1 and CDR2 sequences are ENHRY and SYGVKD. Trimming removed 4 bases from V and 2 bases from J, with 5 bases in between.

This clonotype was seen a handful of times. This chain joins TRBV6-1 and TRBJ2-7, with D maybe TRBD2 (6 bases). The CDR3 totals 13 residues. CDR1 is MNHNS, CDR2 SASEGT, per germline. Trimming left V 8 bases short and J 2 bases short, with 13 bases between. This chain's CDR3 is CASRESGAYEQYF. CDR3 DNA sequence: TGTGCCAGCCGGGAGTCAGGCGCCTACGAGCAGTACTTC.

CDR3: CASSLYPGDNEQFF. Here the CDR3 DNA reads TGCGCCAGCAGCTTGTACCCCGGGGACAATGAGCAGTTCTTC. The chain couples TRBV5-1 to TRBJ2-1; D might be TRBD2 (5 bases). The V end was cut by 1 base, the J end by 5 bases, with 10 bases between. The CDR3 is 14 residues long. In germline, CDR1 is SGHRS, CDR2 YFSETQ.

This clonotype was seen ten or more times. The rearrangement links TRBV30 to TRBJ1-4, with TRBD1 identical over 10 bases. The CDR3 sequence is 15 residues long. Germline assignment: CDR1 GTSNPN and CDR2 SVGIG (reference sequence). V trimming: 0 bases; J trimming: 5 bases; junction bases outside the gene matches: 3. CDR3 sequence (DNA): TGTGCCTGGAGTGTAAAGGGACAGGGGAATGAAAAACTGTTTTTT. This codes for CAWSVKGQGNEKLFF.

In this sample, this clonotype turned up many times. The V and J genes are TRBV20-1 and TRBJ2-3; the D is unclear. Per the germline V gene, CDR1 is DFQATT and CDR2 is SNEGSKA (reference sequence). CDR3 length: 14 amino acids. The V end was cut by 0 bases, the J end by 3 bases, with 10 bases between. CDR3 loop: CSAREAGHTDTQYF. As DNA, the CDR3 is TGCAGTGCTAGAGAGGCCGGTCATACAGATACGCAGTATTTT.

In its sample, this clonotype was seen many times. The CDR3 loop is CATKGQKETQYF. The CDR3 DNA sequence: TGTGCCACCAAGGGACAGAAAGAGACCCAGTACTTC. The chain uses TRBV24-1 and TRBJ2-5, with TRBD1 identical over 7 bases. V trimming: 8 bases; J trimming: 3 bases; junction bases outside the gene matches: 2. The CDR3 is 12 amino acids. Germline CDR1 KGHDR, CDR2 SFDVKD.